One sample yielded the 17 T cell receptor beta chains listed below, sequenced in a study of OX40 agonist ivuxolimab in advanced cancers. The repertoire was sequenced with immunoSEQ multiplex PCR; TCRdb's copy has only in-frame clones and lacks some. The sample shows 95,000 to 150,000 clones, around 93% of them seen only once. The input for sequencing was CD4+ or CD8+ T cells sorted from blood, taken in a trial of the OX40 agonist ivuxolimab. These TCRs come from an adult with an advanced solid tumor such as melanoma, head and neck, liver or kidney cancer.

In this sample, this clone turned up a few times. V is TRBV28 and J is TRBJ1-2; no firm D call. The ends were cut back, 8 bases at V and 0 bases at J, with 13 bases in the middle. This CDR3 region has 14 residues. The germline V gene encodes CDR1 MDHEN and CDR2 SYDVKM. The DNA for the CDR3 is TGTGCCAGCGGAATAGGCCGAGCTAACTATGGCTACACCTTC. Encoded protein: CASGIGRANYGYTF.

This sequence joins TRBV5-7 and TRBJ1-2; 7 bases fit TRBD1. TRBV5-7 is treated as an ORF (open reading frame) with a function not yet certain. After removal of 4 bases from V and 8 bases from J, the junction contained 11 bases not matched to a gene. The CDR3 has 14 amino acids. The chain's CDR3 is CASSPHGAGGGYTF. DNA of the CDR3: TGTGCCAGCAGCCCCCACGGGGCAGGGGGAGGCTACACCTTC.

The rearrangement uses TRBV5-6 and TRBJ2-1; D may match TRBD1 or TRBD2 (5 bases each). The CDR3 contains 11 residues. Trimming shortened V by 5 bases and J by 9 bases, and 9 bases separated the two germline ends. The germline CDR1 and CDR2 sequences are SGHDT and YYEEEE. The DNA of the CDR3 is TGTGCCAGCAGGACGGGACCTGAGCAGTTCTTC. Amino acids: CASRTGPEQFF.

The chain has TRBV27 and TRBJ1-4; TRBD1 aligns across 7 bases. Germline CDR1 is MNHEY and CDR2 is SMNVEV (reference sequence). This CDR3 has 15 amino acids. V was clipped by 5 bases and J by 7 bases; unmatched bases: 10. The CDR3 here is CASSPRGLGPEKLFF. The CDR3 region has the DNA TGTGCCAGCAGTCCGAGGGGGCTCGGTCCTGAAAAACTGTTTTTT.

CDR3 sequence reads: CASRGRRPGSNEQFF. In DNA, the CDR3 is TGTGCCAGCAGGGGACGAAGACCCGGGAGCAATGAGCAGTTCTTC. The genes are TRBV6-5 and TRBJ2-1, with D tentatively TRBD2 (6 bases). There are 15 residues in the CDR3. From germline, CDR1 is MNHEY and CDR2 SVGAGI. V shed 6 bases and J shed 6 bases, with 18 bases lying between them.

This chain joins TRBV25-1 and TRBJ2-1; 8 bases agree with TRBD2. This CDR3 is built from 13 residues. After removal of 8 bases from V and 11 bases from J, the junction contained 11 bases not matched to a gene. Germline lookup yields CDR1 MGHDK and CDR2 SYGVNS. This chain's CDR3 is CASLPGTRGKQFF. In DNA form, the CDR3 reads TGTGCCAGCCTCCCGGGGACTAGGGGAAAGCAGTTCTTC.

This chain connects TRBV9 to TRBJ2-1, with a weak D call TRBD1 (6 bases). Germline-derived CDR1 and CDR2 are SGDLS and YYNGEE. The CDR3 consists of 13 residues. The V and J ends lost 1 base and 9 bases respectively, with 11 bases between them. The CDR3 loop reads CASSVTTGIEQFF. The CDR3 DNA reads as TGTGCCAGCAGCGTAACCACAGGGATTGAGCAGTTCTTC.

V usage is TRBV6-5 and J usage is TRBJ1-2, with TRBD1 as a possible D gene (6 bases). This CDR3 is 15 amino acids long. The germline V gene has CDR1 MNHEY and CDR2 SVGAGI. Between the trimmed V and J ends, which lost 5 bases and 5 bases, there was a span of 18 bases. CDR3 residues: CASSLPGQGRYGYTF. The CDR3 coding sequence is TGTGCCAGCAGTCTCCCGGGGCAGGGGAGGTATGGCTACACCTTC.

The chain uses TRBV18 and TRBJ2-1; 8 positions agree with TRBD2. Trimming cost V 4 bases and J 8 bases; bases outside gene matches: 13. In germline, CDR1 is KGHSH, CDR2 LQKENI. The CDR3 covers 16 residues. CDR3 in amino acids: CASSRPGLERSHEQFF. The CDR3 DNA is TGTGCCAGCTCACGCCCGGGACTAGAGAGGAGCCATGAGCAGTTCTTC.

This clone was recorded only once. The chain has TRBV6-5 and TRBJ1-1; D possibly corresponds to TRBD1 (6 bases). The CDR3 spans 14 residues. Trimming took off 0 bases at V and 4 bases at J, with 9 bases between the two ends. Per the germline V gene, CDR1 is MNHEY and CDR2 is SVGAGI. CDR3 nucleotides: TGTGCCAGCAGTTACTCGAGGGGGACCACTGAAGCTTTCTTT. Translating it yields CASSYSRGTTEAFF.

V is TRBV7-2 and J is TRBJ2-5, with D perhaps being TRBD1 or TRBD2 (5 bases each). The CDR3 sequence is 14 residues long. Per germline, CDR1 SGHTA and CDR2 FQGNSA. V lost 2 bases and J lost 4, with 11 bases in between. The CDR3 sequence is CASSLYSGTETQYF. CDR3 DNA: TGTGCCAGCAGCTTATACTCAGGGACAGAGACCCAGTACTTC.

This clone was detected only once. The chain uses TRBV10-3 and TRBJ2-1, with D possibly being TRBD2 (6 bases). V shed 6 bases and J shed 0 bases, with 12 bases lying between them. Germline V gene lookup returns CDR1 ENHRY and CDR2 SYGVKD. The CDR3 is 15 amino acids. The CDR3 loop reads CAIRNAGSSYNEQFF. The CDR3 coding sequence is TGTGCCATCAGAAACGCGGGGAGCTCCTACAATGAGCAGTTCTTC.

This sequence joins TRBV4-2 and TRBJ1-5; D call uncertain. Germline V gives CDR1 LGHNA, CDR2 YNFKEQ. The CDR3 spans 17 residues. Trimming took off 1 base at V and 0 bases at J, with 13 bases between the two ends. CDR3: CASSQGSKSYSNQPQHF. CDR3 in DNA: TGTGCCAGCAGCCAAGGGTCAAAATCCTATAGCAATCAGCCCCAGCATTTT.

The rearrangement links TRBV12-2 to TRBJ1-5. TRBV12-2 is designated a pseudogene. The CDR3 has 13 residues. This chain's CDR3 is CASRLRANQPQHF. The CDR3 coding sequence is TGTGCAAGTCGCTTAAGGGCCAATCAGCCCCAGCATTTT.

The chain couples TRBV6-1 to TRBJ2-1, with 7 bases lining up with TRBD1. V gave up 6 bases and J gave up 9 bases; unmatched junction bases: 11. CDR3 length: 14 amino acids. Germline V gene data show CDR1 as MNHNS and CDR2 as SASEGT. The CDR3 is CASRARQGGTEQFF. DNA of the CDR3: TGTGCCAGCAGGGCGCGACAGGGTGGCACTGAGCAGTTCTTC.

The chain couples TRBV28 to TRBJ1-6; 7 bases are a match to TRBD1. Germline trimming cut 5 bases from V and 0 bases from J; bases unmatched to any gene: 13. This CDR3 has 19 residues. Germline-derived CDR1 and CDR2 are MDHEN and SYDVKM. The chain's CDR3 is CASSPPGQSSSSYNSPLHF. CDR3 DNA: TGTGCCAGCAGTCCCCCGGGACAGTCCTCTAGCTCCTATAATTCACCCCTCCACTTT. Combining the CDR3 with reference TRBV28 and TRBJ1-6 gives the whole variable domain DVKVTQSSRYLVKRTGEKVFLECVQDMDHENMFWYRQDPGLGLRLIYFSYDVKMKEKGDIPEGYSVSREKKERFSLILESASTNQTSMYLCASSPPGQSSSSYNSPLHFGNGTRLTVT.

This chain links TRBV23-1 with TRBJ2-7; D is unclear. TRBV23-1 is known as an ORF, though its function is uncertain. The V end was cut by 0 bases, the J end by 3 bases, with 9 bases between. The CDR3 has 14 amino acids. The CDR3, as DNA: TGCGCCAGCAGTCAATCGGGTAGTTTCTACGAGCAGTACTTC. It is translated as CASSQSGSFYEQYF.